This T cell receptor beta chain was identified in a study of blood T cell repertoires in COVID-19 (dated by TCRdb to the early 2020s). A note on the overall study: Samples from collaborators originated in the United States, Italy and Spain and spanned both the acute and convalescent phases of COVID-19. HLA class I and class II types, where available, came from metadata supplied by the sample provider rather than from assay-based typing. Samples were obtained from the ongoing ImmuneRACE study (first 160 participants) and from about 1,300 subjects provided by 6 global collaborators. Deeply sampled blood TCRbeta repertoires from subjects exposed to, actively infected with, or recovered from COVID-19 were included in the dataset. The material from the prospective study consisted of cDNA or gDNA derived from T cells, B-cell-depleted T cells, or PBMCs. A de-identified subject ID, COVID-19 status, age in years and sex were almost always included in the sample metadata. A freely available public database, intended as a resource for researchers studying the immune response to SARS-CoV-2, is where the repertoires were released. What the authors observed across the whole study: Clinical and demographic metadata were provided uncurated, with the amount varying by source and participant.

The immunoSEQ Assay, a bias-controlled multiplex PCR, was used to amplify TCRbeta CDR3 regions from genomic DNA. Per the original workflow: The number of nucleated cells in each sample was estimated from the amplification of reference gene primers within the assay. To quantify the absolute abundance of each unique TCRbeta CDR3 rearrangement, sequence reads were collapsed and filtered. For each sample, productive Simpson clonality was calculated by taking the square root of Simpson's diversity index across productive rearrangements. TCRdb stores this immuneACCESS table with in-frame sequences only. Part of the clones is absent; in the studies checked, under half of the shortfall reflects unresolved V genes, and no reason is known for the rest. For V, J and clone size, that table is used; D and trimming come from the DNA. This sample has hundreds of thousands of clones in its table, and roughly 80% of those were observed once. The top ten clonotypes cover more than 9% of the sample.

Each collaborating institution followed its own protocols to collect whole blood in K2EDTA tubes. Collaborator samples were shipped for TCRbeta analysis as frozen whole blood, isolated PBMCs, or DNA extracted from either sample type. Counted from cysteine to phenylalanine, this CDR3 has 15 amino acids. Only the CDR3 DNA is retained, 45 bases long and in frame from the first base. The germline V gene provides CDR1 WSHSY and CDR2 SAAADI. V lost 2 bases and J lost 1 base, and the count of bases not matched to a germline gene is 2. About this clone: The antigen this receptor binds is unknown. Per-base qualities were not stored, and no clone one base away is much larger.

The rearranged chain carries TRBV10-2 and TRBJ1-1, and TRBD1 aligns with 9 junction nucleotides. Sequencing used peripheral blood. This receptor was identified in a woman older than 75 with acute or convalescent COVID-19. Here is the DNA: TGCGCCAGCAGTGAGATGGGACAGGGGAACACTGAAGCTTTCTTT. This yields the protein CASSEMGQGNTEAFF.